This is a list of T cell receptor beta chains from one sample in a study of post-analysis software for immune sequencing data. Each CDR3 protein gets one entry after TCRdb re-called the PCR reads with MiXCR. The sample has about 540,000 distinct CDR3 sequences; around a third are singletons. Sequencing was performed on blood. The receptors were gathered from a girl younger than 18 with multiple sclerosis. Both conserved end residues are part of each CDR3. Fields, in order: V gene, J gene, D gene, clone size, CDR3 protein, CDR3 DNA. A D gene is named only where the DNA matches it firmly. Clone size is shown for a subset of rows, as once, few, many or a class of expanded clone.

TRBV6-1	TRBJ1-2	-	few	CASNTGAYGYTF	TGTGCCAGCAACACGGGGGCCTATGGCTACACCTTC
TRBV6-2/TRBV6-3	TRBJ2-1	-	-	CVSSYPREGEQFF	TGTGTCAGCAGTTACCCAAGGGAAGGTGAGCAGTTCTTC
TRBV5-6	TRBJ2-1	TRBD1	once	CASSPDGETGSYNEQFF	TGTGCCAGCAGCCCGGATGGGGAGACAGGGTCCTACAATGAGCAGTTCTTC
TRBV20-1	TRBJ1-6	TRBD1	-	CSATKDRGNSPLHF	TGCAGTGCTACCAAGGACAGGGGTAATTCACCCCTCCACTTT
TRBV4-1	TRBJ1-4	TRBD1	few	CASSQAWRQGHEKLFF	TGCGCCAGCAGCCAAGCATGGAGACAGGGGCATGAAAAACTGTTTTTT
TRBV7-9	TRBJ2-1	-	-	CASSLRLGSYNEQFF	TGTGCCAGCAGCCTCCGACTGGGGTCATACAATGAGCAGTTCTTC
TRBV20-1	TRBJ2-7	-	few	CSARGTQGGYEQYF	TGCAGTGCTAGAGGGACGCAGGGGGGCTACGAGCAGTACTTC
TRBV5-1	TRBJ1-2	-	few	CASSSSGPDYGYTF	TGCGCCAGCAGCTCGTCAGGGCCCGACTATGGCTACACCTTC
TRBV5-5	TRBJ2-5	TRBD1	few	CASSLGQGDGQETQYF	TGTGCCAGCAGCTTGGGACAGGGGGACGGACAAGAGACCCAGTACTTC
TRBV12-3/TRBV12-4	TRBJ1-2	TRBD1	-	CASSVTGEGHGYTF	TGTGCCAGCAGTGTGACAGGGGAGGGGCATGGCTACACCTTC
TRBV7-9	TRBJ1-5	-	few	CASSLASGQSNQPQHF	TGTGCCAGCAGCTTAGCTTCTGGACAAAGCAATCAGCCCCAGCATTTT
TRBV6-5	TRBJ2-3	-	few	CASKPTGLDTQYF	TGTGCCAGCAAACCGACGGGCTTAGATACGCAGTATTTT
TRBV20-1	TRBJ2-3	TRBD1	-	CSAGGTGGSTDTQYF	TGTAGTGCTGGGGGGACAGGGGGATCCACAGATACGCAGTATTTT
TRBV3-1	TRBJ2-3	-	few	CASSQDSTASYTQYF	TGTGCCAGCAGCCAAGATTCGACAGCCTCTTATACGCAGTATTTT
TRBV20-1	TRBJ1-2	-	few	CSALDRLNYGYTF	TGCAGTGCTTTGGACAGACTCAACTATGGCTACACCTTC
TRBV29-1	TRBJ2-1	-	few	CSPTAGNEQFF	TGCAGCCCGACGGCAGGCAATGAGCAGTTCTTC
TRBV29-1	TRBJ1-6	-	-	CSVTLDYNSPLHF	TGCAGCGTTACCTTAGATTATAATTCACCCCTCCACTTT
TRBV20-1	TRBJ2-3	TRBD1	few	CSAYPPGQLSTDTQYF	TGCAGTGCTTACCCCCCGGGACAGCTTAGCACAGATACGCAGTATTTT
TRBV5-1	TRBJ1-5	TRBD1	-	CASSLWDRDNQPQHF	TGCGCCAGCAGCTTGTGGGACAGAGACAATCAGCCCCAGCATTTT
TRBV7-3	TRBJ2-5	TRBD2	-	CASSLRGSGGPGETQYF	TGTGCCAGCAGCTTAAGGGGTAGCGGGGGGCCTGGAGAGACCCAGTACTTC
TRBV5-1	TRBJ2-5	TRBD1	few	CASSQEQGARWLGETQYF	TGCGCCAGCAGTCAAGAACAGGGGGCGAGGTGGTTGGGAGAGACCCAGTACTTC
TRBV7-8	TRBJ2-1	TRBD1	few	CASSWGQPNEQFF	TGTGCCAGCAGCTGGGGACAGCCCAATGAGCAGTTCTTC
TRBV6-6	TRBJ1-4	-	-	CASSPPFFEKLFF	TGTGCCAGCAGCCCACCGTTTTTCGAAAAACTGTTTTTT
TRBV10-3	TRBJ2-5	TRBD1	few	CAISEFRDSQETQYF	TGTGCCATCAGTGAGTTTCGGGACAGCCAAGAGACCCAGTACTTC
TRBV29-1	TRBJ1-2	-	-	CSVGGGYIF	TGCAGCGTCGGGGGTGGCTACATCTTC
TRBV5-1	TRBJ1-1	-	few	CASSSHPYRDTEAFF	TGCGCCAGCAGCTCACACCCCTATCGCGACACTGAAGCTTTCTTT
TRBV4-2	TRBJ2-1	TRBD1	-	CASSQDGQGPNNEQFF	TGTGCCAGCAGCCAAGACGGACAGGGCCCGAACAATGAGCAGTTCTTC
TRBV19	TRBJ1-1	-	-	CASGGLTANTEAFF	TGTGCTAGTGGGGGTTTGACAGCGAACACTGAAGCTTTCTTT
TRBV5-1	TRBJ1-4	-	-	CASSLNPGAGSLEKLFF	TGCGCCAGCAGCTTGAACCCGGGGGCCGGTAGCCTTGAAAAACTGTTTTTT
TRBV20-1	TRBJ1-5	TRBD1	few	CSAPPGTGDNQPQHF	TGCAGTGCGCCCCCGGGGACAGGGGACAATCAGCCCCAGCATTTT
TRBV7-9	TRBJ1-1	-	-	CASRSQPNTEAFF	TGTGCCAGCAGAAGTCAACCGAACACTGAAGCTTTCTTT
TRBV7-9	TRBJ2-7	TRBD1	-	CASSRSGTGSYEQYF	TGTGCCAGCAGCCGATCCGGGACAGGGTCCTACGAGCAGTACTTC
TRBV7-2	TRBJ2-3	-	-	CASSLGGGGYTDTQYF	TGTGCCAGCAGCTTGGGGGGCGGGGGTTACACAGATACGCAGTATTTT